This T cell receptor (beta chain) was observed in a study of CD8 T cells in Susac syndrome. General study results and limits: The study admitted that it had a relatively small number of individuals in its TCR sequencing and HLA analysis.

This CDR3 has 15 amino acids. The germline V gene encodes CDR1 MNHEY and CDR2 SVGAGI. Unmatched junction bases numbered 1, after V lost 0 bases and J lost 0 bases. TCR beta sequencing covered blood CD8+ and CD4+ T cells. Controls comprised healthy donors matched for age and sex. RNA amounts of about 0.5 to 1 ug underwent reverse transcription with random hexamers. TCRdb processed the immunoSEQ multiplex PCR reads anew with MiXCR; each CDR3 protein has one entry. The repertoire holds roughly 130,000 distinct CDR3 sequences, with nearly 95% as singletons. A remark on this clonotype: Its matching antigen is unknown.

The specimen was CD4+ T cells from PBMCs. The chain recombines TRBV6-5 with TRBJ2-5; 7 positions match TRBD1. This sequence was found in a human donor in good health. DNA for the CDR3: TGTGCCAGCAGTTACTCGGGACAGTACCAAGAGACCCAGTACTTC. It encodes CASSYSGQYQETQYF.